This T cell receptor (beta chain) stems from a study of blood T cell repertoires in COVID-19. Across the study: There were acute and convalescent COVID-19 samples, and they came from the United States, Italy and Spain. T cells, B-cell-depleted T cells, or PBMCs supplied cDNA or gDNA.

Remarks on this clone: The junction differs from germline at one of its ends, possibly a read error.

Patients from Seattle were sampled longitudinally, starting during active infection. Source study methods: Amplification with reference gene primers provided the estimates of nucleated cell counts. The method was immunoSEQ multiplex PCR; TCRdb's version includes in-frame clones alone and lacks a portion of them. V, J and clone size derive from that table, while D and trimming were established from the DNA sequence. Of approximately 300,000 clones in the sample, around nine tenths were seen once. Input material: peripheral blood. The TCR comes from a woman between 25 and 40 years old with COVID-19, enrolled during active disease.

In DNA form, the CDR3 reads TGTGCCAGCAGTAAAGCCGAGCAAGAGACCCAGTACTTC. It specifies CASSKAEQETQYF. The chain has TRBV6-1 and TRBJ2-5; D remains unclear. Germline V lookup: CDR1 MNHNS, CDR2 SASEGT. The CDR3 is 13 amino acids.